This TCR beta chain was captured in a study of human T cells and chemical hapten exposure (dated by TCRdb to about 2021). Regarding the research as a whole: For sensitization, 2% DPC in acetone was applied to a 2 cm by 2 cm area of upper inner arm skin. Throughout the approximately 24-week study period, patients were also given weekly therapeutic DPC doses on the scalp. Patch testing was done on the upper back using Finn chambers containing 0.01% DPC, and results were scored after 6 days according to International Contact Dermatitis Research Group standards. Alopecia areata with under or over 50% scalp involvement, alopecia totalis and alopecia universalis were represented in the patient cohort, which was mostly female. Libraries were pooled for sequencing, and per-sample TCR yields varied mainly because of small differences in library volumes within the pool. This study followed changes in the peripheral blood TCR repertoire in vivo during primary and secondary sensitization of alopecia patients to the hapten diphenylcyclopropenone (DPC). Patient blood was sampled pre-sensitization (week 0) and at 2, 6 and about 24 weeks after DPC sensitization. Blood for TCR sequencing was provided by twenty-nine alopecia patients at one to four time points (pre-sensitization, 2, 6 and 24 weeks).

Broader findings and caveats from the paper: Repeated subsampling changed both the strength of the expansion versus patch-test correlation and the threshold at which the correlation became significant. Patch test score was positively correlated with the number of PT1 expanded TCRs, with significance at thresholds 8, 16 and 32 but not at 4. Because every patient had alopecia, a presumed autoimmune disease, the patients' immune response might differ from that of healthy individuals. DPC sensitization did not change the number of TCRs with a frequency above 1 in 1000, and there was no evidence of changes in global repertoire structure. Compared with pre-sensitization or healthy control sets, expanded TCRs formed significantly more large CDR3 similarity clusters, which is consistent with antigen-driven responses.

V and J are truncated by 3 bases and 6 bases respectively, leaving an intervening sequence of 9 bases. The CDR3 runs 12 residues from the cysteine to the phenylalanine. Here the CDR3 DNA is all that survives: 36 bases in frame from base 1. CDR1 and CDR2, looked up from the germline V gene, are SQVTM and ANQGSEA. To note about this clonotype: It has no known antigen specificity. No qualities accompany the bases; no much larger clone lies one base away.

Preparation of the library involved RACE. Sequencing was carried out with a NextSeq 500. Library preparation attached unique molecular identifiers to individual cDNA molecules for quantitative, reproducible TCR counting. Each blood RNA sample was used to sequence both TCR alpha and TCR beta chains. In the source study's methods: A median of about 100,000 TCRs per sample was observed, with a range of about 23,224 to 700,000. V, J and CDR3 annotation of the TCR reads was carried out using the Decombinator software suite. For PS versus PT1 abundance plots, all samples were subsampled to the same number of TCRs (28,000). Expanded TCRs were defined as absent before sensitization and observed at least eight times at the 2-week time point. TCRdb took the public reads, trimmed them with fastp at Q25, ran MiXCR for clone calling and kept in-frame beta chains. Entries that share a CDR3 protein sequence are merged under the most common genes and DNA. The V and J calls here are based on TCRdb, not the publication. In this sample the table shows roughly 38,000 distinct CDR3 sequences, 7.5% to 8% of which occur a single time. The ten largest clones add up to about 1.2% of the sample.

The sample's time point label is to be understood as: pre-sensitization, week 0. Per the publication, the treatment or condition label means: therapeutic diphenylcyclopropenone sensitization with weekly scalp DPC. Blood at each patch-test visit was drawn before the patch test was applied. To be eligible, patients had to be aged 18 to 70, diagnosed with alopecia and judged suitable for DPC therapy, while pregnant patients were excluded. Unfractionated whole blood was collected in Tempus Blood RNA tubes, and total RNA was extracted from that blood. Sequenced material: whole blood, taken in connection with sensitization to the hapten diphenylcyclopropenone (DPC). This clonotype originated in a woman aged 45 to 65 with alopecia areata. Some clones in this sample may be carry-over from other donors' samples. The chain joins TRBV29-1 to TRBJ1-5; matching of 5 bases hints at TRBD1 as the D gene. The CDR3 corresponds to CSVEGGSQPQHF. The sequence in DNA is TGCAGCGTTGAGGGGGGAAGTCAGCCCCAGCATTTT.